This TCR beta chain came from a study of PD-1 blockade in classical Hodgkin lymphoma. The CDR3 loop spans 13 amino acids. The trim removed 8 bases at V and 0 bases at J, leaving 2 bases unmatched. In germline, CDR1 is LNHDA, CDR2 SQIVND (reference sequence). The patients all showed relapse after autologous stem cell transplantation, while their brentuximab vedotin exposure varied. Complete response, partial response or progressive disease constituted the best response categories observed. Study results and caveats: With CD4+ cells, TCR diversity rose significantly by C4D1, but not with CD8+ cells.

Measured with immunoSEQ multiplex PCR; TCRdb has only the in-frame clones, and not every one. Of 42,000 or so clones listed, 70% to 90% are singletons. Of note for this clone: Antigen specificity is unknown.

The sequencing used peripheral blood mononuclear cells (PBMCs), collected before the second cycle of nivolumab. This sequence originates from a human donor with classical Hodgkin lymphoma. The chain joins TRBV19 to TRBJ2-7; 9 positions agree with TRBD2. The CDR3 sequence: CASGLASSYEQYF. As DNA, the CDR3 is TGTGCCAGTGGACTAGCGTCCTCCTACGAGCAGTACTTC.